Presented here are 29 T cell receptor beta chains from one specimen sequenced in a study of T-cell memory formation after mild COVID-19. TCRdb reanalysed the 5' RACE reads using MiXCR and keeps one entry per CDR3 protein. The top ten clones hold 2.5% to 4% of a sample with about 170,000 distinct CDR3 sequences, 10% to 15% of them seen once. The sample taken for sequencing was PBMCs or a T cell subset sorted from them (not recorded which). These receptor sequences come from a man in his late teens or twenties who had mild COVID-19 (a few samples of this study predate the infection). Cell type and time point are not known.

This clonotype was seen ten or more times. This chain joins TRBV19 and TRBJ1-1; D call uncertain. The CDR3 length is 14 residues. Trimming removed 0 bases at V and 5 bases at J, with 10 bases between. In germline, CDR1 is LNHDA, CDR2 SQIVND (reference sequence). The CDR3: CASSIDRRWTEAFF. The CDR3 DNA sequence: TGTGCCAGTAGTATAGATCGAAGGTGGACTGAAGCTTTCTTT.

This clonotype was seen repeatedly, ten times or more. The chain uses TRBV28 and TRBJ2-3, with D possibly being TRBD2 (6 bases). V lost 5 bases and J 3 bases, leaving 15 bases between the germline ends. Germline V gene sequence: CDR1 MDHEN, CDR2 SYDVKM. The CDR3 length is 15 residues. CDR3 in amino acids: CASSTQGGGTDTQYF. CDR3 DNA: TGTGCCAGCAGTACCCAGGGTGGGGGGACAGATACGCAGTATTTT.

The chain uses TRBV7-2 and TRBJ2-2; D call uncertain. The germline V gene encodes CDR1 SGHTA and CDR2 FQGNSA. V lost 1 base and J lost 7, with 10 bases in between. This CDR3 comprises 14 residues. The CDR3 protein is CASSLDRAFGELFF. DNA of the CDR3: TGTGCCAGCAGCTTAGATCGAGCGTTCGGGGAGCTGTTTTTT.

The V gene is TRBV20-1, the J gene TRBJ2-3, with 7 bases identical to TRBD2. Trimming at V came to 7 bases and at J to 2 bases, leaving 6 bases not matched to a gene. CDR1 and CDR2 from the germline V gene are DFQATT and SNEGSKA (reference sequence). CDR3 size: 13 residues. CDR3 amino acids: CSGFLAATDTQYF. CDR3 nucleotides: TGCAGTGGATTCCTAGCGGCCACAGATACGCAGTATTTT.

This clonotype came up a few times. The chain carries TRBV9 and TRBJ1-5; D is unresolved. CDR3 size: 15 residues. Between the trimmed V and J ends, which lost 2 bases and 4 bases, there was a span of 13 bases. CDR1 and CDR2 (germline): SGDLS, YYNGEE. The CDR3 spells CASSVGSSGNQPQHF. Written as DNA, the CDR3 is TGTGCCAGCAGCGTGGGGTCCAGTGGGAATCAGCCCCAGCATTTT.

V gene TRBV12-3 or TRBV12-4 combines with J gene TRBJ1-2; a weak D match, TRBD1 (5 bases). Trimming stripped 1 base from V and 8 bases from J, with 11 bases between. The CDR3 has 13 amino acids. In nucleotides, the CDR3 is TGTGCCAGCAGTTTAGTCGGGGCTGGGGGCTACACCTTC. Residues: CASSLVGAGGYTF.

This clonotype appeared a few times. The chain couples TRBV4-3 to TRBJ2-1, with D tentatively TRBD2 (6 bases). The CDR3 spans 15 residues. Germline values: CDR1 LGHNA, CDR2 YSLEER. V lost 2 bases, J lost 4 bases, and 12 bases lay in between. The CDR3 loop is CASSQRPGVYNEQFF. In DNA form, the CDR3 reads TGCGCCAGCAGCCAACGACCGGGGGTGTACAATGAGCAGTTCTTC.

In its sample, this clonotype was seen many times. The rearrangement joins TRBV5-1 to TRBJ2-2; D is unresolved. This CDR3 has 14 residues. Germline V lookup: CDR1 SGHRS, CDR2 YFSETQ. Trimming cost V 4 bases and J 3 bases, with 10 bases left between them. The DNA for the CDR3 is TGCGCCAGCAGCCGCAGGACCGACACCGGGGAGCTGTTTTTT. Encoded protein: CASSRRTDTGELFF. The complete variable domain, with remaining parts taken from reference TRBV5-1 and TRBJ2-2, reads KAGVTQTPRYLIKTRGQQVTLSCSPISGHRSVSWYQQTPGQGLQFLFEYFSETQRNKGNFPGRFSGRQFSNSRSEMNVSTLELGDSALYLCASSRRTDTGELFFGEGSRLTVL.

This chain links TRBV20-1 with TRBJ2-3; 7 nucleotides line up with TRBD2. Per germline, CDR1 DFQATT and CDR2 SNEGSKA (reference sequence). The CDR3 spans 13 residues. The CDR3 bases are TGCAGCCTCCTACTAGCGCGCACAGATACGCAGTATTTT. Its protein product is CSLLLARTDTQYF.

The V gene is TRBV5-1, the J gene TRBJ2-4; the match to TRBD1 covers 9 bases. Per germline, CDR1 SGHRS and CDR2 YFSETQ. This CDR3 spans 14 amino acids. The V segment lost 5 bases and the J segment 6 bases; nucleotides outside the gene matches: 6. For the CDR3, the DNA is TGCGCCAGCAGTTCCTGGGACAGGGTAAACATTCAGTACTTC. As protein: CASSSWDRVNIQYF.

The chain links TRBV30 to TRBJ1-5; D is unclear. Deletions cut 3 bases from V and 3 bases from J, with 9 bases between. The CDR3 consists of 13 residues. From germline, CDR1 is GTSNPN and CDR2 SVGIG (reference sequence). The chain's CDR3 is CAWSARDNQPQHF. CDR3 nucleotide sequence: TGTGCCTGGAGCGCCAGAGACAATCAGCCCCAGCATTTT.

V gene TRBV15 combines with J gene TRBJ2-3; tentatively, D is TRBD1 or TRBD2 (5 bases each). V gave up 5 bases and J gave up 6 bases, with 15 bases separating them. The CDR3 is 14 residues long. Germline CDR1 and CDR2: LNHNV and YYDKDF (reference sequence). The CDR3 DNA sequence: TGTGCCACCAGCTGGGGACGGACCTCGGATACGCAGTATTTT. It yields the protein CATSWGRTSDTQYF.

The rearrangement joins TRBV20-1 to TRBJ1-2, with D tentatively TRBD1 (6 bases). There are 13 residues in the CDR3. The germline V and J ends were trimmed by 5 bases and 3 bases, with 13 bases remaining between them. CDR1 is DFQATT and CDR2 is SNEGSKA in the germline V gene (reference sequence). The CDR3 spells CSAHQSGDYGYTF. CDR3 DNA: TGCAGTGCTCATCAATCAGGGGACTATGGCTACACCTTC.

The chain carries TRBV12-3 or TRBV12-4 and TRBJ2-5; the D is unclear. The CDR3 is 13 amino acids. V dropped 5 bases and J dropped 4 bases, with 11 bases sitting between them. CDR3 in amino acids: CASSLLRAETQYF. The CDR3 DNA is TGTGCCAGCAGTCTACTTCGGGCAGAGACCCAGTACTTC.

The chain carries TRBV27 and TRBJ2-2; no definite D call. Trimming removed 3 bases at V and 10 bases at J, with 12 bases between. Germline CDR1 and CDR2: MNHEY and SMNVEV (reference sequence). This CDR3 has 13 amino acids. CDR3 loop: CASSFSGRQELFF. The CDR3 bases are TGTGCCAGCAGTTTCTCCGGCAGGCAGGAGCTGTTTTTT.

The chain's CDR3 is CASSLAGGDSGANVLTF. The CDR3 region has the DNA TGTGCCAGCAGCTTAGCGGGGGGGGACTCTGGGGCCAACGTCCTGACTTTC. The V and J genes are TRBV7-8 and TRBJ2-6; TRBD2 matches at 7 bases. Per the germline V gene, CDR1 is SGHVS and CDR2 is FQNEAQ. This CDR3 has 17 amino acids. V trimming: 0 bases; J trimming: 0 bases; junction bases outside the gene matches: 2.

The rearrangement uses TRBV5-1 and TRBJ1-6, with D perhaps TRBD1 (6 bases). Trimming left V 7 bases short and J 5 bases short, with 7 bases between. The CDR3 spans 12 residues. Germline assignment: CDR1 SGHRS and CDR2 YFSETQ. The CDR3 nucleotides read TGCGCCAGCCGGACAGATAATTCACCCCTCCACTTT. This translates into CASRTDNSPLHF.

This chain links TRBV7-9 with TRBJ1-5; D remains ambiguous. The CDR3 spans 12 residues. Looked up from germline, CDR1 is SEHNR and CDR2 is FQNEAQ (reference sequence). The V end lost 5 bases, the J end lost 5 bases, and 7 bases lay between the germline ends. CDR3 residues: CASSRIDQPQHF. The DNA for the CDR3 is TGTGCCAGCAGCCGAATCGATCAGCCCCAGCATTTT.

The table lists this clonotype with a few counts. CDR3 coding DNA: TGTGCCAGCAGCCGGGCCGGGGATACGCAGTATTTT. Amino acids: CASSRAGDTQYF. This rearrangement joins TRBV6-5 to TRBJ2-3; D unresolved. Trimming pared 6 bases from V and 6 bases from J, leaving 10 bases between. The CDR3 is 12 residues long. Germline CDR1 and CDR2: MNHEY and SVGAGI.

This chain links TRBV6-5 with TRBJ1-5; D ambiguous. The CDR3 totals 13 residues. The germline V gene has CDR1 MNHEY and CDR2 SVGAGI. V was shortened by 1 base and J by 5 bases, with 6 bases between the two germline ends. The CDR3 sequence: CASSYFPDQPQHF. CDR3 coding DNA: TGTGCCAGCAGTTACTTTCCTGATCAGCCCCAGCATTTT.

This clonotype was recorded a few times. The genes are TRBV5-1 and TRBJ2-3, with a tentative D call TRBD1 (6 bases). In germline, CDR1 is SGHRS, CDR2 YFSETQ. This CDR3 is built from 15 residues. V dropped 2 bases and J dropped 2 bases, with 12 bases sitting between them. The CDR3 coding sequence is TGCGCCAGCAGCTTTAATGGACAGACCACAGATACGCAGTATTTT. Protein sequence: CASSFNGQTTDTQYF.

The V gene is TRBV6-6, the J gene TRBJ1-3, with a tentative D call TRBD1 (5 bases). CDR1 and CDR2 (germline): MNHNY, SVGAGI (reference sequence). V was clipped by 5 bases and J by 4 bases, with 21 bases between them. The CDR3 consists of 17 residues. CDR3 coding DNA: TGTGCCAGCAGTCTCCCCGGAGAGGGGCGCTCCGGAAACACCATATATTTT. Translation gives CASSLPGEGRSGNTIYF.

This clonotype has just a few counts. This chain links TRBV24-1 with TRBJ2-3; D might be TRBD2 (5 bases). The CDR3 is 14 amino acids. The germline V gene encodes CDR1 KGHDR and CDR2 SFDVKD. V was cut by 3 bases and J by 4 bases, with 10 bases left in between. The CDR3 protein is CATSDRGISDTQYF. The CDR3 DNA is TGTGCCACCAGTGATCGGGGTATCTCAGATACGCAGTATTTT.

Many counts were recorded for this clonotype. Here the CDR3 reads CASSPRDRSGYSNQPQHF. The CDR3 coding sequence is TGTGCCAGCAGCCCCAGGGACAGGAGTGGATATAGCAATCAGCCCCAGCATTTT. V is TRBV7-8 and J is TRBJ1-5; TRBD1 aligns across 8 bases. V gave up 5 bases and J gave up 0 bases; unmatched junction bases: 12. The CDR3 contains 18 residues. From germline, CDR1 is SGHVS and CDR2 FQNEAQ.

V usage is TRBV30 and J usage is TRBJ2-7; D possibly uses TRBD1 or TRBD2 (5 bases each). Germline values: CDR1 GTSNPN, CDR2 SVGIG (reference sequence). The CDR3 has 12 residues. CDR3 protein: CASRDQSYEQYF. CDR3 nucleotide sequence: TGTGCGAGCAGGGACCAATCCTACGAGCAGTACTTC. The full variable domain, with the rest looked up from reference TRBV30 and TRBJ2-7, is SQTIHQWPATLVQPVGSPLSLECTVEGTSNPNLYWYRQAAGRGLQLLFYSVGIGQISSEVPQNLSASRPQDRQFILSSKKLLLSDSGFYLCASRDQSYEQYFGPGTRLTVT.

Regarding this clonotype: Possible read error: a much larger clone is one base away. The rearrangement links TRBV3-1 to TRBJ2-5; possible D gene TRBD1, 5 bases. This CDR3 has 13 amino acids. V gave up 7 bases and J gave up 1 base, with 10 bases separating them. Germline-derived CDR1 and CDR2 are LGHDT and YNNKEL (reference sequence). The CDR3 loop is CASNQGSQETQYF. CDR3 in DNA: TGTGCCAGCAACCAGGGCAGCCAAGAGACCCAGTACTTC.

A few counts support this clonotype. This chain joins TRBV12-3 or TRBV12-4 and TRBJ1-1; 11 bases are shared with TRBD1. The CDR3 covers 18 residues. The J segment lost 3 bases and the V segment lost 5 bases, leaving 14 bases of the junction unmatched. CDR3 coding DNA: TGTGCCAGCAGTCAAGTTAGGACAGGGGGCTTGGGGGACACTGAAGCTTTCTTT. It specifies CASSQVRTGGLGDTEAFF.

This clonotype was picked up a small number of times. This chain joins TRBV7-9 and TRBJ2-5; the D is unclear. The germline gives CDR1 SEHNR, CDR2 FQNEAQ (reference sequence). This CDR3 is 17 amino acids long. V was shortened by 1 base and J by 0 bases, with 15 bases between the two germline ends. The CDR3 protein is CASSLVSLTQYQETQYF. CDR3 DNA sequence: TGTGCCAGCAGCTTAGTCTCCCTCACCCAGTACCAAGAGACCCAGTACTTC.

The table lists this clonotype with many counts. The chain joins TRBV4-3 to TRBJ2-5; possible D gene TRBD2, 7 bases. The CDR3 length is 15 residues. Looked up from germline, CDR1 is LGHNA and CDR2 is YSLEER. V lost 0 bases and J lost 4, with 12 bases in between. The CDR3 spells CASSQDGRGGETQYF. In DNA form, the CDR3 reads TGCGCCAGCAGCCAAGATGGAAGGGGGGGAGAGACCCAGTACTTC.